This T cell receptor (beta chain) was observed in a study of monozygotic twins with cystic fibrosis. About the research overall: Library input was 2.5 to 3.5 micrograms of fragmented DNA, with roughly 15 PCR cycles.

Points from the study as a whole: The repertoire was suggested to be naive-dominated, clonality median roughly 0.0091. Co-twins had the most similar V usage for 13 of 16 pairs, J for 8. Monozygotic CF twin pairs shared significantly more nucleotide-identical clonotypes than unrelated CF individuals did.

The CDR3 length is 15 residues. Trimming took 4 bases from V and 1 from J, leaving 14 bases between them. In germline, CDR1 is SGHKS, CDR2 YYEKEE (reference sequence). Here immunoSEQ multiplex PCR was the method, and the copy in TCRdb shows in-frame clones only, minus some. The sample holds 7,100 or so clones, around 94% seen once. There are a few counts of this clone. The antigen remains undetermined. The chain joins TRBV5-5 to TRBJ1-1, with D possibly matching TRBD1 (5 bases). This clonotype was sampled from a boy aged 2 to 10 with cystic fibrosis. The specimen was blood. The CDR3 loop reads CASSRPGTGNTEAFF. Written as DNA, the CDR3 is TGTGCCAGCAGCAGACCTGGGACGGGGAACACTGAAGCTTTCTTT.